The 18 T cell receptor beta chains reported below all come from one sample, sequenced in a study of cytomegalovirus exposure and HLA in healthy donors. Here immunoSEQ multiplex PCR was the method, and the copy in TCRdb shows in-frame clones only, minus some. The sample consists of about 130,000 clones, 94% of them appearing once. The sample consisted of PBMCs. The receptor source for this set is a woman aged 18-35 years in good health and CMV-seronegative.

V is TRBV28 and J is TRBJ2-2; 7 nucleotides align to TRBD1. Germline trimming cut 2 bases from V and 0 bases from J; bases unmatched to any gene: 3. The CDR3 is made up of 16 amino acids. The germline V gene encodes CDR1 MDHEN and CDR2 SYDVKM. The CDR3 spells CASSLTGTANTGELFF. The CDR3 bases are TGTGCCAGCAGTTTAACCGGGACAGCGAACACCGGGGAGCTGTTTTTT.

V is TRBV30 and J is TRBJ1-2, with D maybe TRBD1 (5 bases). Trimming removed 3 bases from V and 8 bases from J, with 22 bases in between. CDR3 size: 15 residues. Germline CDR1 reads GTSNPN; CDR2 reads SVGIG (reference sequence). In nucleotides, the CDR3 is TGTGCCTGGAGCGTACGTACAGGCGCACGTTACGGCTACACCTTC. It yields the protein CAWSVRTGARYGYTF.

Written as DNA, the CDR3 is TGCGCCAGCAGCTTGGCCTTTGTCAGGGACACCGGGGAGCTGTTTTTT. Protein sequence: CASSLAFVRDTGELFF. The chain couples TRBV5-1 to TRBJ2-2; D is perhaps TRBD1 (5 bases). Germline CDR1 is SGHRS and CDR2 is YFSETQ. This CDR3 comprises 16 residues. V was cut by 0 bases and J by 3 bases, with 12 bases left in between.

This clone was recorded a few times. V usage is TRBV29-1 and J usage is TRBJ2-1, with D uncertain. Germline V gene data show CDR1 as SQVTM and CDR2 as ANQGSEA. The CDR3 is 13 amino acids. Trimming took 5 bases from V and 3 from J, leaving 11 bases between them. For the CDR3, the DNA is TGCAGCGTTTCCCGCTTAGACTACAATGAGCAGTTCTTC. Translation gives CSVSRLDYNEQFF.

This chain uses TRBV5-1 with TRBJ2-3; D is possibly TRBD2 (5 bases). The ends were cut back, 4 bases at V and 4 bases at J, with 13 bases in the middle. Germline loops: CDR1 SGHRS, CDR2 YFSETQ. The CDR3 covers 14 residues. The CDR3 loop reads CASSVPDSADTQYF. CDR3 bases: TGCGCCAGCAGCGTACCGGACTCTGCAGATACGCAGTATTTT.

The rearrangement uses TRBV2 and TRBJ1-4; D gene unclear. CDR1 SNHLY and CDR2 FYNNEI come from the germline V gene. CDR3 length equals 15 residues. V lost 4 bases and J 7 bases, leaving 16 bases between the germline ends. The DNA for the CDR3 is TGTGCCAGCAGTGCCCAACAGTTACTAGGTGAAAAACTGTTTTTT. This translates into CASSAQQLLGEKLFF.

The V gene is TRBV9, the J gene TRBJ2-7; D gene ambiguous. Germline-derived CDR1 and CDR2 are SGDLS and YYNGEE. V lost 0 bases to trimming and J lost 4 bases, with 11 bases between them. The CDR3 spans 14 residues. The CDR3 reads CASSVGTQQYEQYF. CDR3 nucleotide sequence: TGTGCCAGCAGCGTAGGAACACAGCAGTACGAGCAGTACTTC.

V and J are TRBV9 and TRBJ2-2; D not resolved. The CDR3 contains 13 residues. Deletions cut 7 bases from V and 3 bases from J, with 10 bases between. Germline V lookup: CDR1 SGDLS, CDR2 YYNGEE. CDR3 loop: CASHSEYTGELFF. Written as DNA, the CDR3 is TGTGCCAGCCACAGTGAGTACACCGGGGAGCTGTTTTTT. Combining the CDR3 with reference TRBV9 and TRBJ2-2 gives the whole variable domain DSGVTQTPKHLITATGQRVTLRCSPRSGDLSVYWYQQSLDQGLQFLIQYYNGEERAKGNILERFSAQQFPDLHSELNLSSLELGDSALYFCASHSEYTGELFFGEGSRLTVL.

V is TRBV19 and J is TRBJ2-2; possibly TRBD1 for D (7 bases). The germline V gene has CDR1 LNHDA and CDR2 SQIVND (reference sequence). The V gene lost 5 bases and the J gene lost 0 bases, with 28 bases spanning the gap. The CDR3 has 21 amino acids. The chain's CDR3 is CASSSRRGRGDGVANTGELFF. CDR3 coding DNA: TGTGCCAGTAGTTCCAGGAGGGGCAGGGGGGATGGAGTCGCGAACACCGGGGAGCTGTTTTTT.

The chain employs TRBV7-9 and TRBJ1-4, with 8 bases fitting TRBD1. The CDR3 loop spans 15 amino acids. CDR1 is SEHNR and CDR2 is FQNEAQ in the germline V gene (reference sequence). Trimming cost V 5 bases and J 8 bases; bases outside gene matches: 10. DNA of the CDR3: TGTGCCAGCAGCAAAGACCGGACAGGGTCCGAAAAACTGTTTTTT. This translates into CASSKDRTGSEKLFF.

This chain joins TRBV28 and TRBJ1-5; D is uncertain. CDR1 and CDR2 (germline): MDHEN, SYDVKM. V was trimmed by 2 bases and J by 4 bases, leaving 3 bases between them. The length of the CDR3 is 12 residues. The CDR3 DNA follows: TGTGCCAGCAGTTTACCAAATCAGCCCCAGCATTTT. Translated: CASSLPNQPQHF.

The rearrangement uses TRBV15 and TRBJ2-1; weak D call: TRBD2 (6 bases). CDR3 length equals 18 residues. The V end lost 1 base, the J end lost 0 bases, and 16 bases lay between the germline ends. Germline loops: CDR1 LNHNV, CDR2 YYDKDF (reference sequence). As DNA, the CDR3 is TGTGCCACCAGCAGAGGAAGCCGGGACTTAGGCTCCTACAATGAGCAGTTCTTC. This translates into CATSRGSRDLGSYNEQFF.

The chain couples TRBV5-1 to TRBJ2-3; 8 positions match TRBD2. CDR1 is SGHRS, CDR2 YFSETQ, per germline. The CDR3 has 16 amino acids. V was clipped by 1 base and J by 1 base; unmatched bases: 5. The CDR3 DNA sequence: TGCGCCAGCAGCTTGAGTATGACTAGCGGCACAGATACGCAGTATTTT. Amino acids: CASSLSMTSGTDTQYF.

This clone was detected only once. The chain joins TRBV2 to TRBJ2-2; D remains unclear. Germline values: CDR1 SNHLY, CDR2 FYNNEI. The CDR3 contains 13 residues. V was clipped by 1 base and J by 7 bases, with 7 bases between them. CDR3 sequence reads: CASSEGSSGELFF. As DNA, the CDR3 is TGTGCCAGCAGTGAAGGCTCTAGCGGGGAGCTGTTTTTT.

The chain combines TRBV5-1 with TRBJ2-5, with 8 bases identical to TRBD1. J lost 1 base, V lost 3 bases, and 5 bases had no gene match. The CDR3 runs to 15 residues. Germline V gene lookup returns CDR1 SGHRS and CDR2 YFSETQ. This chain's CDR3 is CASSSNQGAQETQYF. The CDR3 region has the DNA TGCGCCAGCAGCTCTAACCAGGGGGCCCAAGAGACCCAGTACTTC.

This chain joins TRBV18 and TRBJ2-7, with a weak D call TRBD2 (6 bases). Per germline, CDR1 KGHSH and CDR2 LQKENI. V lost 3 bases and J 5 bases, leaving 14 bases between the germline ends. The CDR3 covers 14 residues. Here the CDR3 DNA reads TGTGCCAGCTCACCTCAAACTAGCTCGGACGAGCAGTACTTC. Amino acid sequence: CASSPQTSSDEQYF.

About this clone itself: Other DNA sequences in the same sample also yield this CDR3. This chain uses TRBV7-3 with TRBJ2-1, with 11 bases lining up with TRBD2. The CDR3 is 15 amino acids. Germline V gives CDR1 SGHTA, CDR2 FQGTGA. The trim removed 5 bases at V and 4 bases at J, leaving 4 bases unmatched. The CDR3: CASSPGTSGYNEQFF. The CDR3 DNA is TGTGCCAGCAGCCCCGGGACTAGCGGTTACAATGAGCAGTTCTTC.

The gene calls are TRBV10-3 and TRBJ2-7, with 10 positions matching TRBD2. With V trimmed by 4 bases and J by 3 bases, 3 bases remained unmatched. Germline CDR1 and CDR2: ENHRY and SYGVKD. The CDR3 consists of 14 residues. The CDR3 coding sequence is TGTGCCATCAGTGCGCCTAGCGGGAGCTACGAGCAGTACTTC. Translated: CAISAPSGSYEQYF.